The T cell receptor beta chain described here comes from a study of OX40 agonist ivuxolimab in advanced cancers. Study in general: Hepatocellular carcinoma, melanoma, renal cell or head and neck cancer affected the dose-escalation patients.

Study results and limitations: At doses 0.1 to 3.0 mg/kg, CD4+ and CD8+ clones expanded.

Note on this clone: Its antigen is unknown.

The table came from immunoSEQ multiplex PCR; TCRdb's copy has only in-frame clones and leaves some out. The repertoire has some 41,000 clones, more than 85% of them found once; the top ten carry roughly 0.51%. The ends were cut back, 5 bases at V and 0 bases at J, with 16 bases in the middle. The CDR3 has 16 residues. CDR1 KGHSH and CDR2 LQKENI come from the germline V gene. V is TRBV18 and J is TRBJ1-1; D gene unclear. This receptor was identified in an adult with an advanced solid tumor such as melanoma, head and neck, liver or kidney cancer. The sample was CD4+ or CD8+ T cells sorted from blood, taken in a trial of the OX40 agonist ivuxolimab. DNA for the CDR3: TGTGCCAGCTCAACAACTGACATGAGCATGAACACTGAAGCTTTCTTT. Its translation is CASSTTDMSMNTEAFF.